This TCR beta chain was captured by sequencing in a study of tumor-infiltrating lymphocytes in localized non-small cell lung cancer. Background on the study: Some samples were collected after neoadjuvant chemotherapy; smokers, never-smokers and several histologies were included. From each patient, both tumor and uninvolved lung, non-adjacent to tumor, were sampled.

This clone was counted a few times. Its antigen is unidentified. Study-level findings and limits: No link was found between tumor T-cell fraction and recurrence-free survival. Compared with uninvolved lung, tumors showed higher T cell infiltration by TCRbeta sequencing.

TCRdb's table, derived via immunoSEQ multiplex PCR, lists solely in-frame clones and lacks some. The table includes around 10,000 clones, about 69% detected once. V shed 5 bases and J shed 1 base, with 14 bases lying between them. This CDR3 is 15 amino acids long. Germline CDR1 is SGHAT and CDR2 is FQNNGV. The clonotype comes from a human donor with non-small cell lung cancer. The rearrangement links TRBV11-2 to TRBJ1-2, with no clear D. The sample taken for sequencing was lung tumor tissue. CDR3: CASSPRIALNYGYTF. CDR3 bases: TGTGCCAGCAGCCCGCGTATTGCGCTTAACTATGGCTACACCTTC.